Below are 22 T cell receptor beta chains sequenced from a single sample in a study of CD8 T cells in Susac syndrome. It was with random hexamers that 0.5 to 1 ug RNA was reverse transcribed. TCRdb redid the calling of the immunoSEQ multiplex PCR reads with MiXCR, one entry per CDR3 protein. Of approximately 110,000 distinct CDR3 sequences listed, more than 90% are singletons. Sequenced: CD4+ T cells from PBMCs. These receptors were taken from a human donor in good health.

As DNA, the CDR3 is TGTGCCAGCAGCCCGCGCGGGAGGGCGAGTTTTAATGAGCAGTTCTTC. This gives the protein CASSPRGRASFNEQFF. The genes are TRBV7-9 and TRBJ2-1; 9 nucleotides agree with TRBD2. This CDR3 comprises 16 residues. Germline loops: CDR1 SEHNR, CDR2 FQNEAQ (reference sequence). Trimming removed 5 bases from V and 7 bases from J; junction bases left unmatched: 12.

The DNA of the CDR3 is TGTGCCAGCAGTTATGGGACAGCTCGGGAGCCCCAGCATTTT. This codes for CASSYGTAREPQHF. The V gene is TRBV27, the J gene TRBJ1-5; 7 nucleotides line up with TRBD1. Trimming took 4 bases from V and 8 from J; bases not matched to a gene: 8. CDR1 MNHEY and CDR2 SMNVEV come from the germline V gene (reference sequence). CDR3 length: 14 amino acids.

CDR3 sequence (DNA): TGTGCCAGCTGGGGACGGATGAACACTGAAGCTTTCTTT. Translation: CASWGRMNTEAFF. This chain joins TRBV27 and TRBJ1-1, with D maybe TRBD1 (5 bases). V dropped 8 bases and J dropped 0 bases, with 10 bases sitting between them. The CDR3 contains 13 residues. Per germline, CDR1 MNHEY and CDR2 SMNVEV (reference sequence).

The V and J genes are TRBV18 and TRBJ1-1; weak D call: TRBD1 (6 bases). The germline gives CDR1 KGHSH, CDR2 LQKENI. The CDR3 consists of 13 residues. V was trimmed by 4 bases and J by 6 bases, leaving 12 bases between them. CDR3 in amino acids: CASSRAGVAEAFF. Here the CDR3 DNA reads TGTGCCAGCTCACGTGCAGGGGTGGCTGAAGCTTTCTTT.

This sequence joins TRBV5-6 and TRBJ1-1, with 11 bases lining up with TRBD1. The V segment lost 2 bases and the J segment 6 bases; nucleotides outside the gene matches: 6. Germline assignment: CDR1 SGHDT and CDR2 YYEEEE. This CDR3 has 15 residues. CDR3 DNA sequence: TGTGCCAGCAGCTTCGGGGGACAGGGGGTTGCTGAAGCTTTCTTT. Residues: CASSFGGQGVAEAFF. Together with reference TRBV5-6 and TRBJ1-1, the CDR3 gives the full variable domain: DAGVTQSPTHLIKTRGQQVTLRCSPKSGHDTVSWYQQALGQGPQFIFQYYEEEERQRGNFPDRFSGHQFPNYSSELNVNALLLGDSALYLCASSFGGQGVAEAFFGQGTRLTVV.

The rearrangement joins TRBV3-1 to TRBJ2-1; 12 nucleotides match TRBD2. The CDR3 has 16 residues. J lost 6 bases, V lost 4 bases, and 7 bases had no gene match. From germline, CDR1 is LGHDT and CDR2 YNNKEL (reference sequence). The CDR3 DNA is TGTGCCAGCAGCCGGGCTAGCGGGAGGGTAGGCAATGAGCAGTTCTTC. It is translated as CASSRASGRVGNEQFF.

The chain has TRBV29-1 and TRBJ1-1; D not resolved. The CDR3 consists of 12 residues. Germline CDR1 reads SQVTM; CDR2 reads ANQGSEA. Trimming pared 6 bases from V and 1 base from J, leaving 9 bases between. CDR3 region: CSVGRPNTEAFF. The DNA for the CDR3 is TGCAGCGTCGGACGGCCGAACACTGAAGCTTTCTTT.

This chain links TRBV20-1 with TRBJ2-3; D is perhaps TRBD1 (5 bases). CDR3 length: 16 residues. V was shortened by 0 bases and J by 0 bases, with 13 bases between the two germline ends. From germline, CDR1 is DFQATT and CDR2 SNEGSKA (reference sequence). CDR3 protein: CSARDRYRQSTDTQYF. The CDR3 DNA reads as TGCAGTGCTAGAGATCGGTACAGGCAAAGCACAGATACGCAGTATTTT.

The J gene is TRBJ2-7, the V gene TRBV7-2, with D tentatively TRBD2 (6 bases). Trimming left V 5 bases short and J 3 bases short, with 14 bases between. CDR1 and CDR2 (germline): SGHTA, FQGNSA. This CDR3 is built from 14 residues. DNA of the CDR3: TGTGCCAGCAGCCCCCGCCGCGGGATCTACGAGCAGTACTTC. Its translation: CASSPRRGIYEQYF.

V gene TRBV24-1 combines with J gene TRBJ2-2; D gene uncertain. The CDR3 contains 14 residues. Germline CDR1 is KGHDR and CDR2 is SFDVKD. Between the trimmed V and J ends, which lost 6 bases and 0 bases, there was a span of 7 bases. CDR3 region: CATSSRANTGELFF. The CDR3 DNA is TGTGCCACCAGTAGCCGGGCGAACACCGGGGAGCTGTTTTTT.

The chain employs TRBV5-4 and TRBJ2-4; perhaps TRBD1 as D (6 bases). The CDR3 has 14 residues. V was pared by 3 bases and J by 0 bases, with 7 bases between. The germline CDR1 and CDR2 sequences are SGHNT and YYREEE (reference sequence). This CDR3 reads CASSSQGAKNIQYF. CDR3 nucleotides: TGTGCCAGCAGCTCACAGGGAGCCAAAAACATTCAGTACTTC.

This chain joins TRBV9 and TRBJ2-1; no firm D call. With 0 bases removed from V and 0 bases from J, the gap between germline ends came to 4 bases. This CDR3 has 14 residues. Germline lookup yields CDR1 SGDLS and CDR2 YYNGEE. This chain's CDR3 is CASSVDSSYNEQFF. In DNA form, the CDR3 reads TGTGCCAGCAGCGTAGACAGCTCCTACAATGAGCAGTTCTTC.

The V and J genes are TRBV18 and TRBJ2-7; D may correspond to TRBD1 or TRBD2 (5 bases each). There are 15 residues in the CDR3. Looked up from germline, CDR1 is KGHSH and CDR2 is LQKENI. The germline V and J ends were trimmed by 3 bases and 5 bases, with 17 bases remaining between them. The CDR3 reads CASSPGRLGVDEQYF. The CDR3 DNA reads as TGTGCCAGCTCACCGGGACGTTTGGGTGTCGACGAGCAGTACTTC.

The gene calls are TRBV20-1 and TRBJ1-2; 9 bases are shared with TRBD1. CDR3 size: 13 residues. Per the germline V gene, CDR1 is DFQATT and CDR2 is SNEGSKA (reference sequence). J was trimmed by 8 bases and V by 3 bases; bases with no gene match: 7. This CDR3 is CSASLGTGKGYTF. The CDR3, as DNA: TGCAGTGCTAGCTTAGGGACAGGGAAGGGCTACACCTTC.

This sequence joins TRBV12-3 or TRBV12-4 and TRBJ2-6, with D maybe TRBD1 (5 bases). Deletions cut 7 bases from V and 4 bases from J, with 11 bases between. CDR3 length: 14 residues. The CDR3 region is CASTSGWGANVLTF. The CDR3 DNA reads as TGTGCCAGCACCTCAGGGTGGGGGGCCAACGTCCTGACTTTC.

The chain uses TRBV20-1 and TRBJ2-6; D is unclear. Germline-derived CDR1 and CDR2 are DFQATT and SNEGSKA (reference sequence). The CDR3 length is 15 residues. The CDR3 loop is CSSLDRAPGANVLTF. DNA of the CDR3: TGCAGCTCCTTAGATCGGGCCCCTGGGGCCAACGTCCTGACTTTC.

This chain links TRBV7-2 with TRBJ2-7, with D tentatively TRBD2 (7 bases). Trimming stripped 4 bases from V and 3 bases from J, with 13 bases between. This CDR3 contains 14 residues. From germline, CDR1 is SGHTA and CDR2 FQGNSA. The chain's CDR3 is CASSSLGGVYEQYF. The DNA for the CDR3 is TGTGCCAGCAGCTCGTTAGGGGGGGTCTACGAGCAGTACTTC. The full variable domain, its missing parts supplied by reference TRBV7-2 and TRBJ2-7, is GAGVSQSPSNKVTEKGKDVELRCDPISGHTALYWYRQSLGQGLEFLIYFQGNSAPDKSGLPSDRFSAERTGGSVSTLTIQRTQQEDSAVYLCASSSLGGVYEQYFGPGTRLTVT.

This clonotype was seen a few times. The V and J genes are TRBV6-2 or TRBV6-3 and TRBJ2-1; D gene ambiguous. The CDR3 sequence is 12 residues long. Trimming removed 7 bases at V and 3 bases at J, with 7 bases between. Germline V lookup: CDR1 MNHEY, CDR2 SVGEGT. The CDR3 nucleotides are TGTGCCAGCACTGGGGACTACAATGAGCAGTTCTTC. Encoded protein: CASTGDYNEQFF.

This sequence joins TRBV20-1 and TRBJ1-4; D is unresolved. CDR1 is DFQATT, CDR2 SNEGSKA, per germline (reference sequence). The CDR3 runs 13 residues. Trimming removed 6 bases from V and 2 bases from J, with 10 bases in between. The CDR3 sequence: CSAKGGTNEKLFF. CDR3 sequence (DNA): TGCAGTGCCAAAGGAGGGACTAATGAAAAACTGTTTTTT.

V gene TRBV5-1 combines with J gene TRBJ2-5, with a tentative D call TRBD1 (5 bases). CDR1 is SGHRS and CDR2 is YFSETQ in the germline V gene. V was clipped by 0 bases and J by 3 bases, with 9 bases between them. CDR3 length: 14 residues. For the CDR3, the DNA is TGCGCCAGCAGCTTGGCCAGGGCGGAAGAGACCCAGTACTTC. Translated, it gives CASSLARAEETQYF.

V gene TRBV3-1 combines with J gene TRBJ2-7, with a tentative D call TRBD1 (5 bases). There are 14 residues in the CDR3. Germline CDR1 is LGHDT and CDR2 is YNNKEL (reference sequence). Trimming pared 2 bases from V and 4 bases from J, leaving 12 bases between. The CDR3: CASSQQSTEYEQYF. Here the CDR3 DNA reads TGTGCCAGCAGCCAACAATCGACAGAGTACGAGCAGTACTTC.

The chain links TRBV27 to TRBJ2-6; a possible D gene is TRBD2 (6 bases). Trimming removed 8 bases from V and 5 bases from J, with 7 bases in between. The CDR3 is 12 amino acids. The V gene's germline CDR1 is MNHEY and CDR2 SMNVEV (reference sequence). The CDR3 spells CASGGWANVLTF. The CDR3 DNA is TGTGCCAGCGGGGGGTGGGCCAACGTCCTGACTTTC.